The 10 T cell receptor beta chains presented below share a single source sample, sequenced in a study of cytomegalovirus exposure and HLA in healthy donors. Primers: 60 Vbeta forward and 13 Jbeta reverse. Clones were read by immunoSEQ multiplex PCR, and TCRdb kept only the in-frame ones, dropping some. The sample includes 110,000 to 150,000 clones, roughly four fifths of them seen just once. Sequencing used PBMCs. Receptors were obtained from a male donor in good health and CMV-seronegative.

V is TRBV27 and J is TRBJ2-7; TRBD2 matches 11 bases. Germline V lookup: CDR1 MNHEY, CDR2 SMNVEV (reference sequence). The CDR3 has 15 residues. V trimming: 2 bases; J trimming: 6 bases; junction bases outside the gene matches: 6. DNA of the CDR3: TGTGCCAGCAGTTTAACCCCCGGACTAGCGGGCGAGCAGTACTTC. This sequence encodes CASSLTPGLAGEQYF.

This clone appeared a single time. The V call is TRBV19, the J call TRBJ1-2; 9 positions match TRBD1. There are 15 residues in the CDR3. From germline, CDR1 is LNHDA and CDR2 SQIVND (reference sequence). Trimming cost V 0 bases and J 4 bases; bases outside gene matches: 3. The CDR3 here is CASSIDGTGTYGYTF. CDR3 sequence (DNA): TGTGCCAGTAGTATAGACGGGACAGGGACCTATGGCTACACCTTC.

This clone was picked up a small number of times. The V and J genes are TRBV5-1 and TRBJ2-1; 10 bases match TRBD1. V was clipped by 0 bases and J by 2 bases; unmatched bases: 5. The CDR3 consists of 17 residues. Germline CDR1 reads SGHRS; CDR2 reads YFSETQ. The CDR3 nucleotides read TGCGCCAGCAGCTTGGTCGACAGGGGGCGGGCCTACAATGAGCAGTTCTTC. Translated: CASSLVDRGRAYNEQFF.

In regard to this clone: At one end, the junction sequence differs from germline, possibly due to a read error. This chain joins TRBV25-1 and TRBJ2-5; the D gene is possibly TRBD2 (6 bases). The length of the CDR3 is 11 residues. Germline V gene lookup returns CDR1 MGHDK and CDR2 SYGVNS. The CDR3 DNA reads TGTGCCAGCAGCGCCGACCTAGCGCTCCACTTC. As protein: CASSADLALHF. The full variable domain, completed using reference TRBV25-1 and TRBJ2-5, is EADIYQTPRYLVIGTGKKITLECSQTMGHDKMYWYQQDPGMELHLIHYSYGVNSTEKGDLSSESTVSRIRTEHFPLTLESARPSHTSQYLCASSADLALHFGPGTRLLVL.

CDR3 protein: CASSLAVAGGSTDTQYF. CDR3 nucleotides: TGTGCCAGCAGCTTAGCGGTAGCGGGAGGGTCCACAGATACGCAGTATTTT. The chain couples TRBV7-6 to TRBJ2-3; 11 bases align to TRBD2. Germline V gene lookup returns CDR1 SGHVS and CDR2 FNYEAQ. This CDR3 region has 17 residues. With V trimmed by 0 bases and J by 2 bases, 4 bases remained unmatched. Variable domain in full (rest from reference TRBV7-6 and TRBJ2-3): GAGVSQSPRYKVTKRGQDVALRCDPISGHVSLYWYRQALGQGPEFLTYFNYEAQQDKSGLPNDRFSAERPEGSISTLTIQRTEQRDSAMYRCASSLAVAGGSTDTQYFGPGTRLTVL.

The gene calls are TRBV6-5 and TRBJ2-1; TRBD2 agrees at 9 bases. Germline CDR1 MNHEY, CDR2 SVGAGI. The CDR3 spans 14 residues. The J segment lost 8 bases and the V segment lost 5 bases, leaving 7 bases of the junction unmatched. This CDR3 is CASSKPGLADEQFF. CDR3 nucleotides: TGTGCCAGCAGTAAGCCGGGACTAGCAGATGAGCAGTTCTTC.

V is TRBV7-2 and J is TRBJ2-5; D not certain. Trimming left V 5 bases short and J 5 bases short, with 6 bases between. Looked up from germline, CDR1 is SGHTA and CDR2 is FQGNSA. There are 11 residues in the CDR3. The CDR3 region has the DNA TGTGCCAGCAGCCCTCTGGAGACCCAGTACTTC. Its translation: CASSPLETQYF.

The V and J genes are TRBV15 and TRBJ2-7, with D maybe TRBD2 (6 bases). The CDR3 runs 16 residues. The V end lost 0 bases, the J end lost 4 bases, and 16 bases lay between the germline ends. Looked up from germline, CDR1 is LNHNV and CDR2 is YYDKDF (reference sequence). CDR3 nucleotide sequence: TGTGCCACCAGCAGAGATCGGTTCCTTCGGGAGTACGAGCAGTACTTC. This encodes CATSRDRFLREYEQYF.

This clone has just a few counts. In DNA, the CDR3 is TGTGCCAGCAGCTTGTGGGGACAGGGGAGTACCGGGGAGCTGTTTTTT. This gives the protein CASSLWGQGSTGELFF. The rearrangement links TRBV5-8 to TRBJ2-2, with 10 nucleotides matching TRBD1. The trim removed 1 base at V and 5 bases at J, leaving 5 bases unmatched. This CDR3 spans 16 amino acids. The germline gives CDR1 SGHTS, CDR2 YDEGEE. The full variable domain, its missing parts supplied by reference TRBV5-8 and TRBJ2-2, is EAGVTQSPTHLIKTRGQQATLRCSPISGHTSVYWYQQALGLGLQFLLWYDEGEERNRGNFPPRFSGRQFPNYSSELNVNALELEDSALYLCASSLWGQGSTGELFFGEGSRLTVL.

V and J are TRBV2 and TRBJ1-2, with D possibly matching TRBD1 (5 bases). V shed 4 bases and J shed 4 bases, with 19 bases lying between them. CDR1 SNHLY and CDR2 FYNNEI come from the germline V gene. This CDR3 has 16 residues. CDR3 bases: TGTGCCAGCAGTGGTTCTAGGACGGGGGTCCTCTATGGCTACACCTTC. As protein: CASSGSRTGVLYGYTF. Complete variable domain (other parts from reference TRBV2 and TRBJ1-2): EPEVTQTPSHQVTQMGQEVILRCVPISNHLYFYWYRQILGQKVEFLVSFYNNEISEKSEIFDDQFSVERPDGSNFTLKIRSTKLEDSAMYFCASSGSRTGVLYGYTFGSGTRLTVV.